This TCR beta chain is from a study of regulatory T cells in long-lasting Graves disease. V lost 1 base, J lost 7 bases, and 10 bases lay in between. The CDR3 is 12 residues long. Germline CDR1 reads SQVTM; CDR2 reads ANQGSEA. Time point here: newly diagnosed GD, antithyroid drugs for less than 3 months. PBMC-extracted RNA yielded the TCR library. This clonotype came up many times. Construction of the TCR beta libraries employed iRepertoire HTBI primers in conjunction with Arm-PCR of CDR3 regions. MiXCR, run by TCRdb on the multiplex PCR reads, gives a single entry per CDR3 protein. The sample lists approximately 560,000 distinct CDR3 sequences, roughly 15% occurring once. These same records also appear under a second study, on T cells in Graves' hyperthyroidism and ophthalmopathy.

V and J are TRBV29-1 and TRBJ1-2; tentatively, D is TRBD1 (6 bases). Specimen: peripheral blood mononuclear cells (PBMCs), collected at new diagnosis, from a patient treated with antithyroid drugs. This TCR was sampled from a man aged 18 to 29 with Graves disease. The CDR3 is CSVEGGQVGYTF. The CDR3 nucleotides are TGCAGCGTTGAAGGGGGGCAGGTTGGCTACACCTTC.